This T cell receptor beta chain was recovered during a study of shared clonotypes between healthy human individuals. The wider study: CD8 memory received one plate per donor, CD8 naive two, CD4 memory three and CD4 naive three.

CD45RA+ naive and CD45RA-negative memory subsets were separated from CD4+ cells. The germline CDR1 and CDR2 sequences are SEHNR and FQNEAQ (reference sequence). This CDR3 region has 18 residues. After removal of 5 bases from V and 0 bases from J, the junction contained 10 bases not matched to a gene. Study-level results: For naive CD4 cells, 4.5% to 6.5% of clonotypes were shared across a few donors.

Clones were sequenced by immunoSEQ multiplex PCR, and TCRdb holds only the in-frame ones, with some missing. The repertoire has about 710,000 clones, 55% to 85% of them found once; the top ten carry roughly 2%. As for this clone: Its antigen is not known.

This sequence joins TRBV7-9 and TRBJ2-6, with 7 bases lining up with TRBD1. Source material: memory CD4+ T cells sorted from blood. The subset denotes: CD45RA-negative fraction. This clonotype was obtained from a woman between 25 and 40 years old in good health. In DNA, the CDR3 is TGTGCCAGCAGCCCCAAGCGGACAGGCGGCTCTGGGGCCAACGTCCTGACTTTC. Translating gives CASSPKRTGGSGANVLTF.